This T cell receptor beta chain appears in the sequencing data of a study of CD8 T cells in ankylosing spondylitis. In TCRdb, the 5' RACE reads were re-called with MiXCR into one record per CDR3 protein. The table has around 330,000 distinct CDR3 sequences, roughly 10% seen once; the top ten hold about a tenth. Germline assignment: CDR1 SGHTA and CDR2 FQGNSA. The CDR3 length is 14 residues. Points on this clonotype: The junction shows a germline mismatch at one end, possibly a read error.

Sequencing was performed on blood, either unsorted or a sorted T cell fraction (not recorded which). This chain uses TRBV7-2 with TRBJ2-7; 12 bases agree with TRBD1. This sequence originates from a female donor with ankylosing spondylitis or in good health (not recorded which). CDR3 in DNA: TGTGTCAGCAGCCGGGGACAGGGGGCGAGGGAGCAGTACTTC. This gives the protein CVSSRGQGAREQYF.